This TCR beta chain was identified during a study of cytotoxic CD8 clonotypes in ibrutinib-treated CLL. As for the study in general: IGHV unmutated 17 to 18; relapsed/refractory some ten; treatment-naive roughly 15. Partial responses totalled some 24 and complete responses 2; after median 68 months, roughly 14 remained remitted and roughly twelve progressed. The samples contained a few hundred thousand productive templates on average. They also contained an average of approximately 97,000 productive rearrangements.

Sequencing used immunoSEQ multiplex PCR; TCRdb keeps in-frame clones, though not all of them. There are over 200,000 clones in the sample; nearly 80% occur only once, and roughly an eighth lies in the top ten. Germline V gene sequence: CDR1 SGHAT, CDR2 FQNNGV. V gave up 7 bases and J gave up 0 bases; unmatched junction bases: 13. This CDR3 is 17 amino acids long. The source was PBMCs, collected after 12 months of ibrutinib treatment. V is TRBV11-2 and J is TRBJ2-7; 9 bases are a match to TRBD2. This clonotype was obtained from a human donor with chronic lymphocytic leukemia. The DNA for the CDR3 is TGTGCCAGCACTCTTATTGAGGCGGGAGGGTTCTCCTACGAGCAGTACTTC. Its translation: CASTLIEAGGFSYEQYF.